The clone carrying this T cell receptor beta chain appeared many times. This CDR3 has 15 residues. V was shortened by 5 bases and J by 0 bases, with 16 bases between the two germline ends. Germline lookup yields CDR1 DFQATT and CDR2 SNEGSKA (reference sequence). PBMCs came from 9 to 10 ml fresh peripheral blood. Amplified regions were TCR beta CDR3 sequences from RNA transcripts. HTBI primers were used for first-round RT-PCR of the TCR CDR3. TCRdb reprocessed the multiplex PCR reads via MiXCR and lists one record per CDR3 protein. There are a few hundred thousand distinct CDR3 sequences in the sample; less than 25% occur only once, and more than 25% lies in the top ten. The data are from a study of T cells in Graves' hyperthyroidism and ophthalmopathy.

Material for sequencing was blood. This chain connects TRBV20-1 to TRBJ1-1; weak D call: TRBD1 (5 bases). The TCR sequence derives from a man aged 18 to 35 with Graves' hyperthyroidism. The CDR3: CSAPDSISVNTEAFF. The CDR3 bases are TGCAGTGCTCCAGACAGTATAAGCGTGAACACTGAAGCTTTCTTT.